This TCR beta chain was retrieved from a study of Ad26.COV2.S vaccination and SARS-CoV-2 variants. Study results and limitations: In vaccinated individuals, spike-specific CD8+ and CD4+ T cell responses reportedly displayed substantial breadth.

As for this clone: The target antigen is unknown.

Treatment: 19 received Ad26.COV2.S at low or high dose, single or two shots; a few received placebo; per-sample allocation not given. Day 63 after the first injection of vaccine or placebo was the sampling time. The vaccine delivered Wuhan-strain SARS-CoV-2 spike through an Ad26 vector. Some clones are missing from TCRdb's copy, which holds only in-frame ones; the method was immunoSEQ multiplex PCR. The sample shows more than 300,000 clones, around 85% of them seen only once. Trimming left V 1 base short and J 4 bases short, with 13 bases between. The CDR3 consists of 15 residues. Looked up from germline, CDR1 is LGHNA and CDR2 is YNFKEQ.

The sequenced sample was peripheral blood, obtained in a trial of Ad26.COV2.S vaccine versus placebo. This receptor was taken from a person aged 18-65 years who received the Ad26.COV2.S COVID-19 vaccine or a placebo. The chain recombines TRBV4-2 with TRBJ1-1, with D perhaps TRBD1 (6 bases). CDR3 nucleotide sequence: TGTGCCAGCAGCCAAGTACAGGGAGGGAGCACTGAAGCTTTCTTT. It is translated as CASSQVQGGSTEAFF.